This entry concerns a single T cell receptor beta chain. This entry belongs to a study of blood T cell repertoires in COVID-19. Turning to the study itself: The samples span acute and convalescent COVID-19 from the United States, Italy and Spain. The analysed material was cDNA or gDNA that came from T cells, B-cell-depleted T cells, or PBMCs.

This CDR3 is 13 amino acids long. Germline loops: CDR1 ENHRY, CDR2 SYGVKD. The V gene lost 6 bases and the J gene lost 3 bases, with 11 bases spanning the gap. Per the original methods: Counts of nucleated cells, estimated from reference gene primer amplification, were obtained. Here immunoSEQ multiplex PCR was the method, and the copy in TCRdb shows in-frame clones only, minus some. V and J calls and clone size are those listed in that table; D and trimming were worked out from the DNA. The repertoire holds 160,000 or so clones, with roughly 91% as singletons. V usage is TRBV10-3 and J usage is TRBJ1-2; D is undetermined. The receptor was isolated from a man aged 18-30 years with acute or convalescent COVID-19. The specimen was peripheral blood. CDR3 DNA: TGTGCCATCAGCTCGGGGAGAGACTATGGCTACACCTTC. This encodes CAISSGRDYGYTF.